This T cell receptor beta chain was obtained from a study of blood T cell repertoires in COVID-19. The wider study: Sites in the United States, Italy and Spain provided acute and convalescent COVID-19 samples. T cells, B-cell-depleted T cells, or PBMCs provided the cDNA or gDNA that served as material.

The assay was immunoSEQ multiplex PCR, and TCRdb's table has in-frame clones only and misses some. The table includes some 350,000 clones, about 83% detected once. Germline lookup yields CDR1 SGHVS and CDR2 FQNEAQ. Trimming removed 6 bases from V and 1 base from J, with 13 bases in between. The CDR3 is 14 residues long. The V and J genes are TRBV7-8 and TRBJ2-7, with D perhaps TRBD1 (5 bases). Sequenced input: peripheral blood. The sequence derives from a man aged 25 to 40 with active or convalescent COVID-19. This CDR3 reads CASSSRTNSYEQYF. Here the CDR3 DNA reads TGTGCCAGCAGTTCTCGGACAAATTCCTACGAGCAGTACTTC.